This T cell receptor beta chain emerged from a study of Graves' ophthalmopathy and Graves' hyperthyroidism. Study-level background: Specimen type is peripheral blood, obtained at initial diagnosis before any treatment. Study-level findings and limits: A model of 13 signatures distinguished ophthalmopathy from stable hyperthyroidism at under 90% sensitivity and about 80% specificity. The model's prediction of ophthalmopathy progression had 70.59% sensitivity and approximately 76% specificity.

The germline V gene has CDR1 MNHNS and CDR2 SASEGT. V was cut by 11 bases and J by 1 base, with 18 bases left in between. The CDR3 consists of 14 residues. This clonotype was observed at least ten times. Its antigen remains unidentified. TCR beta CDR3 amplification used RNA transcripts. HTBI-primed first-round RT-PCR preceded second-round multiplex PCR. TCRdb re-derived calls from the multiplex PCR reads in MiXCR, one entry per CDR3 protein. The sample carries about 500,000 distinct CDR3 sequences, around 15% recorded once. Pregnancy or lactation, uncontrolled infections and other autoimmune diseases were grounds for excluding patients.

The chain has TRBV6-1 and TRBJ2-7, with D unresolved. The TCR was taken from a woman aged 25 to 39 with Graves' ophthalmopathy. The material sequenced was blood. The CDR3 DNA follows: TGTGCCCCCGTGGAGACCCTTCGGTCCTACGAGCAGTACTTC. As protein: CAPVETLRSYEQYF.